Listed below are T cell receptor beta chains from one sample, sequenced in a study of cytomegalovirus exposure and HLA in healthy donors. Sequenced by immunoSEQ multiplex PCR; TCRdb stores in-frame clones only, minus some. In the table there are hundreds of thousands of clones, approximately 82% of which are singletons. The material sequenced was PBMCs. The receptors stem from a male donor in good health and CMV-seronegative. Each CDR3 is given with its conserved first and last residue. The D gene is left open where the match is weak. Size is stated for part of the rows, as once, few or many counts, or as a class when the clone is expanded.

d_call,v_call,clone_size,j_call,cdr3_nt,cdr3_aa
.,TRBV14,.,TRBJ1-4,TGTGCCAGCAGCCAAGCAGGGACTAATGAAAAACTGTTTTTT,CASSQAGTNEKLFF
TRBD2,TRBV2,.,TRBJ2-7,TGTGCCAGCAGTCCTAGCGGGAGCTCCTACGAGCAGTACTTC,CASSPSGSSYEQYF
TRBD1,TRBV30,.,TRBJ2-7,TGTGCCTGGAGACGAACAGGGGGCTACGAGCAGTACTTC,CAWRRTGGYEQYF
.,TRBV5-6,.,TRBJ2-2,TGTGCCAGCAGCTTGGTGGGGGCAGTCAACACCGGGGAGCTGTTTTTT,CASSLVGAVNTGELFF
TRBD1,TRBV5-1,.,TRBJ2-7,TGCGCCAGCAGCTTTGCGGACAGGCGATCCTACGAGCAGTACTTC,CASSFADRRSYEQYF
TRBD1,TRBV9,few,TRBJ1-4,TGTGCCAGCAGCGTAGAAGGGGCGACAGGGGGAGAAAAACTGTTTTTT,CASSVEGATGGEKLFF
TRBD2,TRBV19,.,TRBJ2-7,TGTGCCAGTAGTATGTTGTTCTCGAGACTAGCGGCAATTACCTACGAGCAGTACTTC,CASSMLFSRLAAITYEQYF
.,TRBV7-9,.,TRBJ1-1,TGTGCCAGCAGCATACAGGGCGTGAACACTGAAGCTTTCTTT,CASSIQGVNTEAFF
TRBD2,TRBV7-2,few,TRBJ2-5,TGTGCCAGCAGCTTAGGATTGTCGGGGGGTGGGGAGACCCAGTACTTC,CASSLGLSGGGETQYF
TRBD1,TRBV6-5,few,TRBJ2-2,TGTGCCAGCAGTTACTTGACAGGGGCCGGGGAGCTGTTTTTT,CASSYLTGAGELFF
.,TRBV5-4,few,TRBJ2-7,TGTGCCAGCAGCTTGCCGGACTACTACGAGCAGTACTTC,CASSLPDYYEQYF
.,TRBV2,.,TRBJ1-1,TGTGCCAGCAGTGAAGGACAAGCTGAAGCTTTCTTT,CASSEGQAEAFF
TRBD2,TRBV6-1,once,TRBJ2-7,TGTGCCAGCACTTCGGGGGGGTCCTACGAGCAGTACTTC,CASTSGGSYEQYF
TRBD1,TRBV10-2,.,TRBJ1-4,TGCGCCAGCAGGAGGGGGCAGGTTACTGAAAAACTGTTTTTT,CASRRGQVTEKLFF
TRBD2,TRBV25-1,.,TRBJ2-1,TGTGCCAGCACCCCCGGACTAGCGGCCTACAATGAGCAGTTCTTC,CASTPGLAAYNEQFF
TRBD2,TRBV6-5,.,TRBJ2-1,TGTGCCAGCAGCCCGGGACTAGGGGATGGTGAGCAGTTCTTC,CASSPGLGDGEQFF
TRBD2,TRBV6-1,.,TRBJ2-7,TGTGCCAGCAGCGGACTAGCTGGGTACGAGCAGTACTTC,CASSGLAGYEQYF